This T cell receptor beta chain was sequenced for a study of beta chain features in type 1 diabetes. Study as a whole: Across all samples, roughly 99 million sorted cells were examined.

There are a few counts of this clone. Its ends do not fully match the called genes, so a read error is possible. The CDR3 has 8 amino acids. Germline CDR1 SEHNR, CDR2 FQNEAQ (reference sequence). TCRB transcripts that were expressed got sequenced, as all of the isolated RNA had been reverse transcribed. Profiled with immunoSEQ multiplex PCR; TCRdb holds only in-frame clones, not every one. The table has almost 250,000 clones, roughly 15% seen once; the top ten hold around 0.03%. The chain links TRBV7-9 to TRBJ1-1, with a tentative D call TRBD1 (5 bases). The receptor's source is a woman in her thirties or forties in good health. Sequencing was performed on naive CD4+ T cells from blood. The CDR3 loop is CASSRGTF. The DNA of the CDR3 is TGTGCCAGCAGCCGGGGGACCTTT.